Each of the 17 T cell receptor beta chains below was sequenced from the same sample in a study of blood T cell repertoires in COVID-19. Generated by immunoSEQ multiplex PCR, the TCRdb table keeps only in-frame clones and is missing some. The profile shows over 70,000 clones, 87% of them singletons. The sample comprised peripheral blood. All receptors come from a human donor in a cohort sampled during active COVID-19.

The J gene is TRBJ2-5, the V gene TRBV7-9; unclear D gene. The CDR3 extends over 16 amino acids. Deletions cut 5 bases from V and 3 bases from J, with 19 bases between. CDR1 is SEHNR, CDR2 FQNEAQ, per germline (reference sequence). For the CDR3, the DNA is TGTGCCAGCAGCCCTGAGGCCAGAGACCTGGAAGAGACCCAGTACTTC. Encoded protein: CASSPEARDLEETQYF.

In this sample, this clone turned up a few times. The rearrangement joins TRBV28 to TRBJ2-1; 11 nucleotides align to TRBD2. The CDR3 totals 16 residues. Trimming took 3 bases from V and 5 from J; bases not matched to a gene: 6. Germline assignment: CDR1 MDHEN and CDR2 SYDVKM. The CDR3 loop is CASSFQLAGGNNEQFF. The CDR3 nucleotides are TGTGCCAGCAGTTTTCAGCTAGCGGGAGGTAACAATGAGCAGTTCTTC. Variable domain in full (rest from reference TRBV28 and TRBJ2-1): DVKVTQSSRYLVKRTGEKVFLECVQDMDHENMFWYRQDPGLGLRLIYFSYDVKMKEKGDIPEGYSVSREKKERFSLILESASTNQTSMYLCASSFQLAGGNNEQFFGPGTRLTVL.

The V and J genes are TRBV5-1 and TRBJ2-5, with 12 bases fitting TRBD2. Germline lookup yields CDR1 SGHRS and CDR2 YFSETQ. CDR3 length equals 15 residues. Trimming removed 0 bases from V and 6 bases from J; junction bases left unmatched: 3. CDR3 sequence reads: CASSLELAGGQTQYF. The CDR3 nucleotides read TGCGCCAGCAGCTTGGAGCTAGCGGGAGGGCAGACCCAGTACTTC. Based on the CDR3 plus reference TRBV5-1 and TRBJ2-5, the full variable domain is KAGVTQTPRYLIKTRGQQVTLSCSPISGHRSVSWYQQTPGQGLQFLFEYFSETQRNKGNFPGRFSGRQFSNSRSEMNVSTLELGDSALYLCASSLELAGGQTQYFGPGTRLLVL.

V usage is TRBV2 and J usage is TRBJ1-6, with D possibly being TRBD1 (6 bases). The CDR3 runs 15 residues. Germline V gene sequence: CDR1 SNHLY, CDR2 FYNNEI. Trimming stripped 5 bases from V and 4 bases from J, with 12 bases between. CDR3 in DNA: TGTGCCAGCAGTAACCAGGGGCAATATAATTCACCCCTCCACTTT. Protein sequence: CASSNQGQYNSPLHF.

The chain links TRBV27 to TRBJ2-7; unclear D gene. V was cut by 4 bases and J by 5 bases, with 15 bases left in between. The CDR3 is 14 amino acids. CDR1 and CDR2 from the germline V gene are MNHEY and SMNVEV (reference sequence). This CDR3 reads CASSSADLGDEQYF. DNA for the CDR3: TGTGCCAGCAGTTCCGCTGACCTGGGCGACGAGCAGTACTTC.

The V and J genes are TRBV18 and TRBJ2-6, with 12 nucleotides matching TRBD2. V lost 3 bases, J lost 0 bases, and 9 bases stayed unmatched. CDR1 and CDR2 (germline): KGHSH, LQKENI. The CDR3 is 20 amino acids. This chain's CDR3 is CASSPLTGLAGTSGANVLTF. The CDR3 nucleotides read TGTGCCAGCTCACCGTTAACGGGACTAGCGGGCACCTCTGGGGCCAACGTCCTGACTTTC. The variable domain in full, completed from reference TRBV18 and TRBJ2-6, reads NAGVMQNPRHLVRRRGQEARLRCSPMKGHSHVYWYRQLPEEGLKFMVYLQKENIIDESGMPKERFSAEFPKEGPSILRIQQVVRGDSAAYFCASSPLTGLAGTSGANVLTFGAGSRLTVL.

This rearrangement joins TRBV18 to TRBJ1-1, with a possible D match to TRBD1 (5 bases). The V gene lost 3 bases and the J gene lost 3 bases, with 14 bases spanning the gap. The CDR3 sequence is 15 residues long. Germline V gene lookup returns CDR1 KGHSH and CDR2 LQKENI. For the CDR3, the DNA is TGTGCCAGCTCACCCCGACAGCTACGGGACACTGAAGCTTTCTTT. Encoded protein: CASSPRQLRDTEAFF.

This chain uses TRBV11-2 with TRBJ2-3; the D gene is possibly TRBD1 (5 bases). V lost 4 bases, J lost 0 bases, and 14 bases lay in between. This CDR3 is built from 16 residues. Germline lookup yields CDR1 SGHAT and CDR2 FQNNGV. The CDR3 DNA sequence: TGTGCCAGCAGCTGGGGCGGCATAACCAGCACAGATACGCAGTATTTT. Translation gives CASSWGGITSTDTQYF.

This sequence joins TRBV3-1 (or the pseudogene TRBV3-2) and TRBJ2-1; D gene unclear. From germline, CDR1 is LGHDT and CDR2 YNNKEL (reference sequence). Trimming removed 0 bases at V and 0 bases at J, with 6 bases between. CDR3 length: 15 residues. The DNA for the CDR3 is TGTGCCAGCAGCCAAGACTCGGGCTCCTACAATGAGCAGTTCTTC. Its translation: CASSQDSGSYNEQFF.

The V call is TRBV6-5, the J call TRBJ1-2, with 8 bases that match TRBD1. This CDR3 comprises 13 residues. Germline lookup yields CDR1 MNHEY and CDR2 SVGAGI. V shed 6 bases, J shed 8 bases, and the junction held 8 bases outside the gene matches. CDR3 protein: CASRTGEGFGYTF. The CDR3 DNA reads as TGTGCCAGCAGGACAGGGGAAGGATTCGGCTACACCTTC.

Here the CDR3 DNA reads TGTGCCAGCAGTTTCAGAGGGTCCCAGCATTTT. Its translation is CASSFRGSQHF. The V and J genes are TRBV28 and TRBJ1-5; D gene ambiguous. Per the germline V gene, CDR1 is MDHEN and CDR2 is SYDVKM. V lost 3 bases and J 11 bases, leaving 8 bases between the germline ends. This CDR3 is 11 amino acids long.

The chain uses TRBV10-2 and TRBJ1-1; a possible D gene is TRBD1 (5 bases). V was trimmed by 6 bases and J by 4 bases, leaving 15 bases between them. The CDR3 runs to 14 residues. CDR1 is WSHSY and CDR2 is SAAADI in the germline V gene. The CDR3 bases are TGCGCCAGCAGAACCCTAGGGGATTCCACTGAAGCTTTCTTT. This sequence encodes CASRTLGDSTEAFF.

The chain joins TRBV11-3 to TRBJ2-7; TRBD2 is a possible D gene (6 bases). The length of the CDR3 is 15 residues. Germline lookup yields CDR1 SGHNT and CDR2 YENEEA. Trimming pared 0 bases from V and 5 bases from J, leaving 14 bases between. In DNA form, the CDR3 reads TGTGCCAGCAGCTTAGAAGGGAGGTTTACAGACGAGCAGTACTTC. As protein: CASSLEGRFTDEQYF.

The chain is built from TRBV11-2 and TRBJ2-2; tentatively, D is TRBD1 (5 bases). From germline, CDR1 is SGHAT and CDR2 FQNNGV. Trimming stripped 2 bases from V and 1 base from J, with 8 bases between. The CDR3 covers 15 residues. CDR3 DNA: TGTGCCAGCAGCTTACAGGGTATGAACACCGGGGAGCTGTTTTTT. This gives the protein CASSLQGMNTGELFF.

The chain uses TRBV4-2 and TRBJ1-2; D uncertain. Between the trimmed V and J ends, which lost 4 bases and 2 bases, there was a span of 14 bases. Germline V lookup: CDR1 LGHNA, CDR2 YNFKEQ. The CDR3 is 15 amino acids. The CDR3 DNA follows: TGTGCCAGCAGCCGGACCGAGGGCACGAACTATGGCTACACCTTC. Its protein is CASSRTEGTNYGYTF.

The chain combines TRBV28 with TRBJ1-2; 10 bases agree with TRBD1. The germline CDR1 and CDR2 sequences are MDHEN and SYDVKM. The CDR3 has 14 amino acids. V shed 5 bases and J 5 bases; nucleotides not matched to a gene: 5. CDR3 DNA sequence: TGTGCCAGCAGTCCCGGGACAGGGGTTTATGGCTACACCTTC. Its protein is CASSPGTGVYGYTF.

This chain uses TRBV6-5 with TRBJ2-2, with 7 positions matching TRBD1. CDR1 is MNHEY, CDR2 SVGAGI, per germline. V lost 6 bases and J lost 6; bases outside the gene matches: 4. CDR3 length: 13 residues. Here the CDR3 reads CASRKDRAGELFF. In DNA form, the CDR3 reads TGTGCCAGCAGGAAAGACAGGGCCGGGGAGCTGTTTTTT.